Below, one T cell receptor (beta chain) is given with its context. Assay used: immunoSEQ multiplex PCR; TCRdb lists only in-frame clones, some missing. The repertoire consists of tens of thousands of clones, with approximately 95% occurring once and the leading ten covering about 16%. The data derive from a study of preoperative IRX-2 immunotherapy in early breast cancer. The CDR3 contains 15 residues. Germline V CDR1 and CDR2: SGDLS, YYNGEE. V dropped 0 bases and J dropped 1 base, with 9 bases sitting between them. Regarding treatment: preoperative locoregional IRX-2 cytokine immunotherapy. Samples came from a phase Ib trial of preoperative locoregional IRX-2 cytokine immunotherapy.

The chain has TRBV9 and TRBJ2-3, with D perhaps matching TRBD2 (5 bases). The sequence was collected from a human donor with breast cancer. Sequencing used tumor tissue, obtained after IRX-2 immunotherapy. The CDR3 region is CASSVGDSGTDTQYF. The CDR3, as DNA: TGTGCCAGCAGCGTAGGCGATAGCGGCACAGATACGCAGTATTTT.